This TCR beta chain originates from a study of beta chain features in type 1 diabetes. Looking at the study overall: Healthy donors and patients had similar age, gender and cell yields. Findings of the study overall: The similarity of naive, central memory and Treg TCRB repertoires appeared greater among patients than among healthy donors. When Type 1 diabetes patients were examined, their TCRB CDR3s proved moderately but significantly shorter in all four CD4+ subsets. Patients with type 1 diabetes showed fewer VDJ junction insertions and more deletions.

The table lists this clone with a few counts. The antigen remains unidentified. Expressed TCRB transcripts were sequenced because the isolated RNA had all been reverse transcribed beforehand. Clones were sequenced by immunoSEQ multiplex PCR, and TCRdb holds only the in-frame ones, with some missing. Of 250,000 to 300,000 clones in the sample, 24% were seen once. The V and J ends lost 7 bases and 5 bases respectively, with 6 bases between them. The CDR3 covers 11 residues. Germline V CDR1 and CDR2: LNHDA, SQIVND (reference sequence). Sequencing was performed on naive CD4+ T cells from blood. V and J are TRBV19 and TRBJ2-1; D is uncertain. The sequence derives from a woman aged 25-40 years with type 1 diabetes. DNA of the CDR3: TGTGCCAGTAACAGAAACAATGAGCAGTTCTTC. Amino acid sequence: CASNRNNEQFF.